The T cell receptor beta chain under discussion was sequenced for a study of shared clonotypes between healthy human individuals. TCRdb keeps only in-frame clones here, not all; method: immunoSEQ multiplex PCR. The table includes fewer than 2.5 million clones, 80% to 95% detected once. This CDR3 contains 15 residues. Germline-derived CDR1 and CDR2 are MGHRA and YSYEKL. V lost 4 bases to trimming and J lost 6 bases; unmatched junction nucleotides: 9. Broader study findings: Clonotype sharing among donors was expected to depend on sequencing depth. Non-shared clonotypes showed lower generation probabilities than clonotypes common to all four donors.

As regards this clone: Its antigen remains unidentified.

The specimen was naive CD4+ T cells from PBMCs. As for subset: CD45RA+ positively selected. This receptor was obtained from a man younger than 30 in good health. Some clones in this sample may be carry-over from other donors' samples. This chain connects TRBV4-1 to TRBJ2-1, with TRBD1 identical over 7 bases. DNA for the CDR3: TGCGCCAGCAGCCCTACAGGGGCCGCGCCCAATGAGCAGTTCTTC. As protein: CASSPTGAAPNEQFF.